A single sample is the source of the 23 T cell receptor beta chains below, sequenced in a study of regulatory T cells in long-lasting Graves disease. Library construction for TCR beta used iRepertoire HTBI primers and Arm-PCR of CDR3 regions. A single record per CDR3 protein comes from TCRdb applying MiXCR to the multiplex PCR reads. The sample includes under 350,000 distinct CDR3 sequences, around 23% seen only once; the top ten take around three fifths. The time point is: persistent/refractory GD, antithyroid drugs over 5 years with positive TRAb. The authors made the TCR library using RNA they extracted from PBMCs. The source material was peripheral blood mononuclear cells (PBMCs), sampled when the disease was refractory, from a patient treated with antithyroid drugs. These receptors all come from a female donor with Graves disease.

This clonotype occurred many times. The CDR3 DNA is TGTGCCAGCAGCCCAGCGGGGTACCGGGAGCTGTTTTTT. Its translation: CASSPAGYRELFF. The V gene is TRBV7-2, the J gene TRBJ2-2; TRBD2 matches at 7 bases. The J segment lost 9 bases and the V segment lost 5 bases, leaving 6 bases of the junction unmatched. The CDR3 totals 13 residues. Germline lookup yields CDR1 SGHTA and CDR2 FQGNSA.

On this clonotype: As the CDR3 is not closed by the conserved phenylalanine or tryptophan, this likely results from a read error. The V and J genes are TRBV7-9 and TRBJ2-2, with 9 bases that match TRBD1. V lost 5 bases and J lost 6; bases outside the gene matches: 4. Per germline, CDR1 SEHNR and CDR2 FQNEAQ (reference sequence). This CDR3 has 14 amino acids. The CDR3 reads CASSRGDRAGELFV. CDR3 DNA: TGTGCCAGCAGCCGTGGGGACAGGGCCGGGGAGCTGTTTGTT.

This clonotype has ten or more counts. This sequence joins TRBV9 and TRBJ2-5; TRBD1 aligns across 11 bases. The germline V gene has CDR1 SGDLS and CDR2 YYNGEE. The CDR3 extends over 16 amino acids. Trimming removed 3 bases from V and 4 bases from J; junction bases left unmatched: 8. The DNA for the CDR3 is TGTGCCAGCAGCGCGGGGACCGGGACAGGGGGAGAGACCCAGTACTTC. Its translation is CASSAGTGTGGETQYF.

As regards this clonotype: Given a much more abundant clone one base away, this may be a read error. J is TRBJ2-7 and V is TRBV29-1; 11 nucleotides align to TRBD2. The V gene end was trimmed by 5 bases and the J gene end by 6 bases; junction bases not matched to a gene: 12. The CDR3 covers 15 residues. The germline gives CDR1 SQVTM, CDR2 ANQGSEA. CDR3 nucleotide sequence: TGCAGCGTTCCTTCCCGGTTAGCGGGAGGGGCCGAGCAGTACTTC. Translated, it gives CSVPSRLAGGAEQYF.

This clonotype has at least ten counts. This CDR3 is CASSEGSGRTYGYTF. DNA for the CDR3: TGTGCCAGCAGTGAAGGTTCGGGGCGCACCTATGGCTACACCTTC. This sequence joins TRBV6-1 and TRBJ1-2; D is perhaps TRBD1 (5 bases). Per the germline V gene, CDR1 is MNHNS and CDR2 is SASEGT. CDR3 length: 15 amino acids. Trimming shortened V by 1 base and J by 4 bases, and 13 bases separated the two germline ends.

This clonotype showed up just a few times. The J gene is TRBJ2-6, the V gene TRBV29-1; D remains ambiguous. Germline lookup yields CDR1 SQVTM and CDR2 ANQGSEA. The CDR3 extends over 14 amino acids. Deletions cut 2 bases from V and 0 bases from J, with 5 bases between. The CDR3 coding sequence is TGCAGCGTTGAACATGGCTCTGGGGCCAACGTCCTGACTTTC. This encodes CSVEHGSGANVLTF.

The V gene is TRBV4-1, the J gene TRBJ1-5; D is undetermined. The CDR3 loop spans 12 amino acids. Per germline, CDR1 MGHRA and CDR2 YSYEKL. V was pared by 3 bases and J by 7 bases, with 7 bases between. The CDR3 spells CASSHIGQPQHF. CDR3 in DNA: TGCGCCAGCAGCCACATCGGGCAGCCCCAGCATTTT.

With regard to this clonotype: This may arise from a read error, as a much more abundant clone is one base away. CDR3 loop: CASHVRASRANVLTF. The CDR3 coding sequence is TGTGCCAGCCATGTGAGGGCGTCCAGGGCCAACGTCCTGACTTTC. This chain connects TRBV6-1 to TRBJ2-6; maybe TRBD2 (5 bases). This CDR3 has 15 amino acids. Between the trimmed V and J ends, which lost 8 bases and 5 bases, there was a span of 16 bases. The V gene's germline CDR1 is MNHNS and CDR2 SASEGT.

The CDR3 DNA reads as TGTGCCTCCGCCGGGACACTCAACTATGGCTACACCTTC. It yields the protein CASAGTLNYGYTF. This sequence joins TRBV30 and TRBJ1-2; tentative D call: TRBD1 (6 bases). Trimming shortened V by 7 bases and J by 2 bases, and 14 bases separated the two germline ends. This CDR3 is built from 13 residues. Looked up from germline, CDR1 is GTSNPN and CDR2 is SVGIG (reference sequence).

This rearrangement joins TRBV7-3 to TRBJ2-3, with no clear D. This CDR3 comprises 16 residues. The V end was cut by 2 bases, the J end by 0 bases, with 12 bases between. Germline CDR1 reads SGHTA; CDR2 reads FQGTGA. In DNA, the CDR3 is TGTGCCAGCAGCTTAGGGGTACACACTAGCACAGATACGCAGTATTTT. It translates to CASSLGVHTSTDTQYF.

This clonotype was seen a handful of times. The chain combines TRBV7-9 with TRBJ2-7; possible D gene TRBD2, 6 bases. CDR1 and CDR2 (germline): SEHNR, FQNEAQ (reference sequence). There are 15 residues in the CDR3. Trimming pared 1 base from V and 1 base from J, leaving 11 bases between. The CDR3 loop is CASSLVTGESYEQYF. In DNA, the CDR3 is TGTGCCAGCAGCTTAGTAACGGGAGAGTCCTACGAGCAGTACTTC.

This clonotype was detected a few times. This chain joins TRBV27 and TRBJ2-5; the D is unclear. The CDR3 runs 13 residues. The germline gives CDR1 MNHEY, CDR2 SMNVEV (reference sequence). V lost 6 bases and J 6 bases, leaving 14 bases between the germline ends. CDR3 DNA sequence: TGTGCCAGCAGCGAAGTTGCCCACAAGACCCAGTACTTC. This codes for CASSEVAHKTQYF.

This clonotype was observed many times. V and J are TRBV20-1 and TRBJ2-7; D may be TRBD2 (5 bases). The germline gives CDR1 DFQATT, CDR2 SNEGSKA (reference sequence). V lost 5 bases to trimming and J lost 1 base, with 18 bases between them. CDR3 length: 15 residues. In nucleotides, the CDR3 is TGCAGTGCTTCCCGTTGGCGGCGGGCTTCCTACGAGCAGTACTTC. It encodes CSASRWRRASYEQYF.

This chain joins TRBV7-2 and TRBJ2-3; 12 bases match TRBD2. Germline lookup yields CDR1 SGHTA and CDR2 FQGNSA. The CDR3 spans 14 residues. V dropped 5 bases and J dropped 5; count of bases not matched to a gene: 2. The CDR3 nucleotides are TGTGCCAGCAGCCAGGGACTAGCGGGAGATACGCAGTATTTT. Translating it yields CASSQGLAGDTQYF.

This clonotype was seen repeatedly, ten times or more. The CDR3 loop reads CSVASRTDGEQYF. The CDR3 region has the DNA TGCAGCGTAGCATCCCGAACTGACGGCGAGCAGTACTTC. The rearrangement uses TRBV29-1 and TRBJ2-7; D remains unclear. Germline V CDR1 and CDR2: SQVTM, ANQGSEA. This CDR3 is built from 13 residues. The V end lost 6 bases, the J end lost 6 bases, and 18 bases lay between the germline ends.

Details on this clonotype: One end of the junction varies from germline; a read error may be responsible. The CDR3 loop is CVSSTGTGNPNYGYTF. In nucleotides, the CDR3 is TGTGTCAGCAGCACTGGGACAGGGAATCCTAACTATGGCTACACCTTC. This chain joins TRBV7-9 and TRBJ1-2, with 9 nucleotides matching TRBD1. The germline V gene has CDR1 SEHNR and CDR2 FQNEAQ (reference sequence). The CDR3 is made up of 16 amino acids.

This clonotype was detected ten times or more. The chain joins TRBV20-1 to TRBJ2-5; 8 bases match TRBD2. The CDR3 is 15 residues long. Germline assignment: CDR1 DFQATT and CDR2 SNEGSKA (reference sequence). V lost 6 bases and J lost 1; bases outside the gene matches: 10. The CDR3 reads CSAWEFSGIQETQYF. The CDR3 region has the DNA TGCAGTGCCTGGGAGTTTAGCGGGATCCAAGAGACCCAGTACTTC.

The J gene is TRBJ1-1, the V gene TRBV12-3 or TRBV12-4; perhaps TRBD1 as D (5 bases). The CDR3 has 13 amino acids. Trimming removed 3 bases from V and 5 bases from J, with 10 bases in between. CDR3 residues: CASSFRGMTEAFF. In DNA, the CDR3 is TGTGCCAGCAGTTTTCGGGGCATGACTGAAGCTTTCTTT.

CDR3 loop: CASTLGVALLKLFF. In DNA, the CDR3 is TGTGCCAGCACCCTGGGCGTCGCCCTTCTAAAACTGTTTTTT. This sequence joins TRBV7-3 and TRBJ1-4; D remains unclear. CDR1 is SGHTA and CDR2 is FQGTGA in the germline V gene. This CDR3 comprises 14 residues. Trimming cost V 7 bases and J 10 bases, with 19 bases left between them. The entire variable domain, with the rest obtained from reference TRBV7-3 and TRBJ1-4, is as follows: GAGVSQTPSNKVTEKGKYVELRCDPISGHTALYWYRQSLGQGPEFLIYFQGTGAADDSGLPNDRFFAVRPEGSVSTLKIQRTERGDSAVYLCASTLGVALLKLFFGSGTQLSVL.

This clonotype was recorded a few times. This chain links TRBV29-1 with TRBJ2-5; the D gene is possibly TRBD1 (7 bases). Trimming left V 1 base short and J 5 bases short, with 17 bases between. Germline V lookup: CDR1 SQVTM, CDR2 ANQGSEA. The CDR3 has 15 residues. The DNA for the CDR3 is TGCAGCGTTGAAGTTTTCGCAGGGGGGCACGAGACCCAGTACTTC. Translating it yields CSVEVFAGGHETQYF.

The rearrangement uses TRBV9 and TRBJ2-7; no clear D gene. Germline V lookup: CDR1 SGDLS, CDR2 YYNGEE. Trimming pared 4 bases from V and 2 bases from J, leaving 13 bases between. The CDR3 runs 14 residues. As DNA, the CDR3 is TGTGCCAGCAGCCCACTAAGCGAAGCCTACGAGCAGTACTTC. The encoded protein is CASSPLSEAYEQYF.

This clonotype has just one count. The CDR3 region has the DNA TGTGCCAGCAGCCGATTTCAGGACAGGGGGCAAACCGGGGAGCTGTTTTTT. Its protein product is CASSRFQDRGQTGELFF. This chain links TRBV9 with TRBJ2-2, with TRBD1 identical over 11 bases. The germline gives CDR1 SGDLS, CDR2 YYNGEE. The V gene end was trimmed by 4 bases and the J gene end by 5 bases; junction bases not matched to a gene: 10. The CDR3 consists of 17 residues.

This clonotype was recorded many times. The chain employs TRBV30 and TRBJ2-7; D is possibly TRBD2 (6 bases). Germline V gives CDR1 GTSNPN, CDR2 SVGIG (reference sequence). The V gene lost 4 bases and the J gene lost 0 bases, with 10 bases spanning the gap. CDR3 size: 13 residues. This CDR3 reads CAWTRDVSYEQYF. The CDR3 coding sequence is TGTGCCTGGACGCGGGACGTCTCCTACGAGCAGTACTTC.